One sample yielded the 29 T cell receptor beta chains listed below, sequenced in a study of blood T cell repertoires in COVID-19. Assay: immunoSEQ multiplex PCR; the TCRdb copy retains only in-frame clones and omits some. The sample lists around 130,000 clones, roughly 84% occurring once. Material for sequencing was PBMCs or T cells enriched from blood (not recorded which). The receptors derive from a woman in her 30s who had recovered from COVID-19.

The V gene is TRBV2, the J gene TRBJ2-5, with 7 bases fitting TRBD2. This CDR3 spans 14 amino acids. Germline values: CDR1 SNHLY, CDR2 FYNNEI. J gave up 1 base and V 8 bases, and 7 bases lay outside the gene matches. The CDR3 reads CASRRGRVQETQYF. The CDR3 nucleotides read TGTGCCAGCCGACGGGGGAGGGTCCAAGAGACCCAGTACTTC.

The chain is built from TRBV27 and TRBJ1-2, with 7 bases matching TRBD1. The trim removed 6 bases at V and 4 bases at J, leaving 8 bases unmatched. This CDR3 is built from 14 residues. Germline V gives CDR1 MNHEY, CDR2 SMNVEV (reference sequence). CDR3 region: CASRATGERYGYTF. The CDR3 DNA sequence: TGTGCCAGCAGAGCAACAGGGGAACGCTATGGCTACACCTTC.

The chain has TRBV18 and TRBJ2-2; 7 nucleotides match TRBD1. Germline CDR1 is KGHSH and CDR2 is LQKENI. The CDR3 sequence is 14 residues long. V shed 6 bases, J shed 2 bases, and the junction held 3 bases outside the gene matches. The CDR3 is CASSGDSNTGELFF. DNA of the CDR3: TGTGCCAGCTCCGGGGACAGCAACACCGGGGAGCTGTTTTTT.

This chain joins TRBV24-1 and TRBJ1-1; TRBD1 agrees at 7 bases. V trimming: 3 bases; J trimming: 4 bases; junction bases outside the gene matches: 7. The CDR3 totals 15 residues. Germline CDR1 KGHDR, CDR2 SFDVKD. Here the CDR3 reads CATSDGRGPGTEAFF. In nucleotides, the CDR3 is TGTGCCACCAGTGATGGAAGGGGGCCGGGCACTGAAGCTTTCTTT.

The chain has TRBV29-1 and TRBJ2-7, with 14 positions matching TRBD2. The CDR3 extends over 16 amino acids. Germline V gene lookup returns CDR1 SQVTM and CDR2 ANQGSEA. The junction had 7 bases not matched to a gene; V was cut back by 4 bases and J by 2 bases. CDR3 loop: CSVGDSGLAGAYEQYF. The CDR3, as DNA: TGCAGCGTTGGGGATTCGGGACTAGCGGGAGCCTACGAGCAGTACTTC.

This chain uses TRBV4-2 with TRBJ2-7; 7 bases are shared with TRBD2. The CDR3 length is 15 residues. V lost 1 base and J lost 2; bases outside the gene matches: 5. Germline lookup yields CDR1 LGHNA and CDR2 YNFKEQ. DNA for the CDR3: TGTGCCAGCAGCCAAGCTAGCGGAGAACCCTACGAGCAGTACTTC. Protein sequence: CASSQASGEPYEQYF.

The V call is TRBV10-3, the J call TRBJ2-7; 7 bases map to TRBD2. The germline gives CDR1 ENHRY, CDR2 SYGVKD. V was pared by 4 bases and J by 0 bases, with 3 bases of the junction left unmatched. The CDR3 has 14 residues. The CDR3: CAISAASGSYEQYF. The CDR3 DNA reads as TGTGCCATCAGTGCTGCTAGCGGCTCCTACGAGCAGTACTTC.

This clone was observed once. The chain couples TRBV7-3 to TRBJ1-1; 7 bases fit TRBD1. This CDR3 contains 19 residues. After removal of 1 base from V and 0 bases from J, the junction contained 14 bases not matched to a gene. Germline V CDR1 and CDR2: SGHTA, FQGTGA. The CDR3 sequence: CASSLRYVGQTYMNTEAFF. For the CDR3, the DNA is TGTGCCAGCAGCTTAAGGTACGTGGGACAGACATACATGAACACTGAAGCTTTCTTT.

The rearrangement links TRBV11-3 to TRBJ2-7; 9 bases map to TRBD2. J gave up 6 bases and V 4 bases, and 10 bases lay outside the gene matches. There are 15 residues in the CDR3. From germline, CDR1 is SGHNT and CDR2 YENEEA. The CDR3 DNA is TGTGCCAGCAGCTCAGACGGCGGGAGGGCCGCCGAGCAGTACTTC. Amino acids: CASSSDGGRAAEQYF.

J is TRBJ2-7 and V is TRBV14; no firm D call. CDR3 length: 15 amino acids. Trimming stripped 0 bases from V and 0 bases from J, with 9 bases between. Per germline, CDR1 SGHDN and CDR2 FVKESK. The CDR3 region has the DNA TGTGCCAGCAGCCAAGATAGCAGTCCCTCCTACGAGCAGTACTTC. Amino acid sequence: CASSQDSSPSYEQYF.

The chain couples TRBV11-2 to TRBJ2-2, with 11 bases aligning to TRBD2. CDR1 SGHAT and CDR2 FQNNGV come from the germline V gene. The junction had 7 bases not matched to a gene; V was cut back by 2 bases and J by 5 bases. The CDR3 spans 17 residues. For the CDR3, the DNA is TGTGCCAGCAGCTTATTCCGATCTAGCGGGAGGACCGGGGAGCTGTTTTTT. Translating gives CASSLFRSSGRTGELFF.

V usage is TRBV19 and J usage is TRBJ1-1; D gene unclear. The CDR3 contains 13 residues. The V gene's germline CDR1 is LNHDA and CDR2 SQIVND (reference sequence). With 6 bases removed from V and 10 bases from J, the gap between germline ends came to 18 bases. The CDR3 loop reads CASSPLEGSSAFF. As DNA, the CDR3 is TGTGCCAGTAGCCCCCTCGAGGGTTCATCAGCTTTCTTT.

This clone was seen a few times. V usage is TRBV19 and J usage is TRBJ1-5, with D tentatively TRBD1 (5 bases). The CDR3 loop spans 14 amino acids. Germline CDR1 is LNHDA and CDR2 is SQIVND (reference sequence). With 6 bases removed from V and 0 bases from J, the gap between germline ends came to 9 bases. DNA of the CDR3: TGTGCCAGTAGATCGGGGGATAGCAATCAGCCCCAGCATTTT. Protein: CASRSGDSNQPQHF.

The V and J genes are TRBV7-9 and TRBJ1-1, with a possible D match to TRBD1 (6 bases). The V end was cut by 7 bases, the J end by 0 bases, with 12 bases between. The CDR3 consists of 14 residues. The germline V gene has CDR1 SEHNR and CDR2 FQNEAQ (reference sequence). The CDR3 loop is CASTSGTLNTEAFF. The CDR3 DNA sequence: TGTGCCAGCACCTCCGGGACATTGAACACTGAAGCTTTCTTT.

This chain joins TRBV5-4 and TRBJ2-3; D might be TRBD2 (6 bases). Trimming shortened V by 1 base and J by 4 bases, and 13 bases separated the two germline ends. The CDR3 is 15 residues long. Germline CDR1 SGHNT, CDR2 YYREEE (reference sequence). The CDR3 reads CASSLWSGVADTQYF. The CDR3 bases are TGTGCCAGCAGCTTGTGGTCGGGAGTCGCAGATACGCAGTATTTT.

This clone was counted once. The V call is TRBV19, the J call TRBJ2-2, with D maybe TRBD2 (5 bases). Germline values: CDR1 LNHDA, CDR2 SQIVND (reference sequence). This CDR3 has 15 amino acids. V was shortened by 5 bases and J by 1 base, with 11 bases between the two germline ends. The CDR3 DNA follows: TGTGCCAGTAGTCGTAGCGTGAGGAACACCGGGGAGCTGTTTTTT. It is translated as CASSRSVRNTGELFF.

This sequence joins TRBV29-1 and TRBJ2-3; tentatively, D is TRBD1 (5 bases). CDR1 is SQVTM and CDR2 is ANQGSEA in the germline V gene. The CDR3 extends over 13 amino acids. The V and J ends lost 8 bases and 2 bases respectively, with 14 bases between them. CDR3 residues: CSLRGPLTDTQYF. The CDR3 DNA is TGCAGCCTTAGGGGCCCACTCACAGATACGCAGTATTTT.

Only one count was recorded for this clone. V gene TRBV5-1 combines with J gene TRBJ2-3; 8 nucleotides agree with TRBD2. CDR1 and CDR2 from the germline V gene are SGHRS and YFSETQ. V lost 0 bases to trimming and J lost 14 bases; unmatched junction nucleotides: 5. The CDR3 consists of 12 residues. The CDR3 DNA is TGCGCCAGCAGCTTGGAGCGGGAGCGCGTGTATTTT. Amino acid sequence: CASSLERERVYF. The entire variable domain, with the rest obtained from reference TRBV5-1 and TRBJ2-3, is as follows: KAGVTQTPRYLIKTRGQQVTLSCSPISGHRSVSWYQQTPGQGLQFLFEYFSETQRNKGNFPGRFSGRQFSNSRSEMNVSTLELGDSALYLCASSLERERVYFGPGTRLTVL.

The rearrangement uses TRBV7-2 and TRBJ1-4, with 10 bases aligning to TRBD1. J was trimmed by 6 bases and V by 1 base; bases with no gene match: 2. The CDR3 is 15 amino acids. Germline CDR1 and CDR2: SGHTA and FQGNSA. The CDR3 sequence: CASSLVGTGDEKLFF. The CDR3 DNA is TGTGCCAGCAGCTTAGTCGGGACAGGGGATGAAAAACTGTTTTTT.

The V call is TRBV29-1, the J call TRBJ1-2; D is ambiguous. Germline loops: CDR1 SQVTM, CDR2 ANQGSEA. The CDR3 is 11 residues long. The CDR3 coding sequence is TGCAGTTCATCGAGGGCGAGTGGCTACACCTTC. Translated, it gives CSSSRASGYTF.

The gene calls are TRBV19 and TRBJ2-2, with 9 positions matching TRBD1. CDR3 length: 15 residues. Germline V gene sequence: CDR1 LNHDA, CDR2 SQIVND (reference sequence). Trimming at V came to 7 bases and at J to 4 bases, leaving 7 bases not matched to a gene. CDR3 in amino acids: CASTEDRGRTGELFF. The CDR3 coding sequence is TGTGCCAGTACCGAGGACAGGGGACGCACCGGGGAGCTGTTTTTT. The entire variable domain, with the rest obtained from reference TRBV19 and TRBJ2-2, is as follows: DGGITQSPKYLFRKEGQNVTLSCEQNLNHDAMYWYRQDPGQGLRLIYYSQIVNDFQKGDIAEGYSVSREKKESFPLTVTSAQKNPTAFYLCASTEDRGRTGELFFGEGSRLTVL.

The chain links TRBV7-9 to TRBJ2-3, with D possibly TRBD1 on 6 matching bases. With 5 bases removed from V and 8 bases from J, the gap between germline ends came to 11 bases. In germline, CDR1 is SEHNR, CDR2 FQNEAQ (reference sequence). This CDR3 is built from 12 residues. In DNA, the CDR3 is TGTGCCAGCAGCCAGGACAGCGGTACGCAGTATTTT. Translation: CASSQDSGTQYF.

The rearrangement links TRBV7-8 to TRBJ2-3, with TRBD2 matching 7 bases. Trimming took 6 bases from V and 0 from J; bases not matched to a gene: 9. The CDR3 contains 16 residues. Germline V CDR1 and CDR2: SGHVS, FQNEAQ. For the CDR3, the DNA is TGTGCCAGCAGACCGCTAGCGGAGTCTAGCACAGATACGCAGTATTTT. This sequence encodes CASRPLAESSTDTQYF.

This chain joins TRBV2 and TRBJ2-7, with TRBD2 as a possible D gene (6 bases). This CDR3 has 15 amino acids. Deletions cut 3 bases from V and 2 bases from J, with 14 bases between. Germline assignment: CDR1 SNHLY and CDR2 FYNNEI. The CDR3 DNA reads as TGTGCCAGCAGTGATCAGGTCGGGGGTCCCTACGAGCAGTACTTC. It is translated as CASSDQVGGPYEQYF. Together with reference TRBV2 and TRBJ2-7, the CDR3 gives the full variable domain: EPEVTQTPSHQVTQMGQEVILRCVPISNHLYFYWYRQILGQKVEFLVSFYNNEISEKSEIFDDQFSVERPDGSNFTLKIRSTKLEDSAMYFCASSDQVGGPYEQYFGPGTRLTVT.

This rearrangement joins TRBV19 to TRBJ2-1; 10 bases are a match to TRBD2. Trimming cost V 6 bases and J 4 bases; bases outside gene matches: 6. Germline assignment: CDR1 LNHDA and CDR2 SQIVND (reference sequence). This CDR3 is built from 15 residues. The CDR3 is CASRPSGSRYNEQFF. Here the CDR3 DNA reads TGTGCCAGTAGACCTAGCGGGAGTCGATACAATGAGCAGTTCTTC.

V usage is TRBV5-4 and J usage is TRBJ1-6; no definite D call. This CDR3 contains 14 residues. V was pared by 0 bases and J by 6 bases, with 7 bases between. CDR1 and CDR2 from the germline V gene are SGHNT and YYREEE (reference sequence). CDR3 amino acids: CASSLGSANSPLHF. CDR3 bases: TGTGCCAGCAGCTTGGGCAGCGCTAATTCACCCCTCCACTTT.

The chain has TRBV21-1 and TRBJ2-7; the D segment call TRBD1 is taken from the table without a DNA check. TRBV21-1 is shown as a pseudogene. The CDR3 totals 12 residues. The CDR3 here is CASTRQADEQYF. The CDR3 region has the DNA TGTGCCAGCACTAGACAGGCCGACGAGCAGTACTTC.

The chain uses TRBV28 and TRBJ1-4; 7 bases agree with TRBD1. J lost 7 bases, V lost 6 bases, and 11 bases had no gene match. CDR1 is MDHEN, CDR2 SYDVKM, per germline. The CDR3 contains 15 residues. The CDR3 bases are TGTGCCAGCAGCCGGCAGGGGGTTCTGGGTGAAAAACTGTTTTTT. It translates to CASSRQGVLGEKLFF.

The chain recombines TRBV6-6 with TRBJ2-1; 10 nucleotides align to TRBD2. Trimming cost V 10 bases and J 8 bases; bases outside gene matches: 14. The CDR3 is made up of 15 amino acids. The V gene's germline CDR1 is MNHNY and CDR2 SVGAGI (reference sequence). The CDR3 sequence: CATSSGRTTLDEQFF. CDR3 DNA sequence: TGTGCCACTAGTAGCGGGAGGACTACCCTGGATGAGCAGTTCTTC.